A selection of T cell receptor beta chains follows, all from one sample in a study of identifying expanded T cells in peripheral blood. Produced via immunoSEQ multiplex PCR; TCRdb's table is partial and in-frame only. This table holds approximately 94,000 clones, 88% found once. Sequencing was performed on blood. The receptor source for this set is a person aged 18 to 75 in good health. The CDR3 runs from the conserved cysteine through the conserved F or W. A D gene is named only where the DNA matches it firmly. The listing skips clone size in some rows; elsewhere it reads once, few, many or a size class.

abundance	j_gene	v_gene	d_gene	CDR3aa	CDR3nt
.	TRBJ1-1	TRBV6-5	.	CASSYSYDRFNTEAFF	TGTGCCAGCAGTTACTCATACGACAGGTTTAACACTGAAGCTTTCTTT
.	TRBJ1-3	TRBV19	.	CASSSEGVRGNTIYF	TGTGCCAGTAGTTCTGAGGGCGTGCGTGGAAACACCATATATTTT
.	TRBJ2-6	TRBV6-1	.	CASSEKGGSGANVLTF	TGTGCCAGCAGTGAAAAGGGGGGCTCTGGGGCCAACGTCCTGACTTTC
few	TRBJ1-6	TRBV6-5	.	CASSYSGRDNSPLHF	TGTGCCAGCAGTTACTCGGGTCGGGATAATTCACCCCTCCACTTT
.	TRBJ1-2	TRBV20-1	.	CSAGFLQDYTF	TGCAGTGCTGGATTCCTTCAGGACTACACCTTC
.	TRBJ1-1	TRBV15	.	CATSTRRIHSTEAFF	TGTGCCACCAGCACAAGGAGGATACACTCCACTGAAGCTTTCTTT
.	TRBJ2-5	TRBV4-1	.	CASSQVWVGETQYF	TGCGCCAGCAGCCAAGTTTGGGTAGGGGAGACCCAGTACTTC
.	TRBJ2-3	TRBV6-5	.	CASRRERSDTQYF	TGTGCCAGCAGGCGCGAACGATCAGATACGCAGTATTTT
.	TRBJ2-1	TRBV4-1	TRBD2	CASSQPISGGLYNEQFF	TGCGCCAGCAGCCAGCCTATAAGCGGGGGGCTATACAATGAGCAGTTCTTC
.	TRBJ2-5	TRBV7-2	.	CASRPTGPGETQYF	TGTGCCAGCAGGCCCACAGGGCCGGGAGAGACCCAGTACTTC
.	TRBJ1-2	TRBV5-5	TRBD1	CASSLNRGLSYGYTF	TGTGCCAGCAGCTTGAACAGGGGGCTTAGCTATGGCTACACCTTC
.	TRBJ1-2	TRBV5-1	.	CASSPSGESNYGYTF	TGCGCCAGCAGCCCCTCTGGGGAATCTAACTATGGCTACACCTTC
.	TRBJ1-1	TRBV5-1	.	CASSLTGYTEAFF	TGCGCCAGCAGCTTGACAGGTTACACTGAAGCTTTCTTT
.	TRBJ2-1	TRBV6-1	.	CASSDSGGVSEQFF	TGTGCCAGCAGTGATTCAGGGGGGGTCAGCGAGCAGTTCTTC
.	TRBJ2-2	TRBV7-8	.	CASSLDNDGELFF	TGTGCCAGCAGCTTAGATAATGACGGGGAGCTGTTTTTT
.	TRBJ1-4	TRBV5-1	TRBD1	CASRPGQFNEKLFF	TGCGCCAGCAGGCCGGGACAGTTTAATGAAAAACTGTTTTTT
.	TRBJ1-3	TRBV7-9	.	CASSLVLGNTIYF	TGTGCCAGCAGCTTAGTTCTCGGAAACACCATATATTTT
.	TRBJ1-1	TRBV5-1	.	CASSLGGQSTEAFF	TGCGCCAGCAGCTTGGGCGGACAGTCCACTGAAGCTTTCTTT
.	TRBJ1-1	TRBV5-1	.	CASSGLNDRKAFF	TGCGCCAGCAGCGGACTGAACGACAGAAAAGCTTTCTTT
few	TRBJ1-1	TRBV4-2	.	CASSQDPLDTEAFF	TGTGCCAGCAGCCAAGATCCGCTGGACACTGAAGCTTTCTTT
.	TRBJ1-5	TRBV15	.	CATSGGAPHQPQHF	TGTGCCACCAGCGGTGGGGCCCCCCATCAGCCCCAGCATTTT
few	TRBJ2-7	TRBV29-1	TRBD1	CSVASGTGTSYEQYF	TGCAGCGTCGCGTCCGGGACAGGGACTTCCTACGAGCAGTACTTC
.	TRBJ2-2	TRBV18	TRBD1	CASSRTLQGAQEELFF	TGTGCCAGCTCACGAACATTACAGGGGGCCCAAGAAGAGCTGTTTTTT
.	TRBJ1-2	TRBV30	.	CAWSVPSLSIYTF	TGTGCCTGGAGTGTACCTAGCCTTTCCATCTACACCTTC
.	TRBJ2-3	TRBV6-1	.	CASIGGPTDTQYF	TGTGCCAGCATTGGGGGGCCGACAGATACGCAGTATTTT
.	TRBJ2-1	TRBV19	TRBD2	CASSSSGGHLGEQFF	TGTGCCAGTAGTTCTAGCGGGGGCCACCTCGGTGAGCAGTTCTTC
once	TRBJ2-3	TRBV5-6	.	CASSLLRGFGDTQYF	TGTGCCAGCAGCTTGCTCCGGGGGTTCGGAGATACGCAGTATTTT
once	TRBJ2-1	TRBV6-5	TRBD1	CASSPRDRDSNEQFF	TGTGCCAGCAGTCCCCGGGACAGGGATTCGAATGAGCAGTTCTTC
many	TRBJ1-1	TRBV18	TRBD1	CASSPLRTGGSNTEAFF	TGTGCCAGCTCACCCCTAAGGACAGGGGGGTCGAACACTGAAGCTTTCTTT